The 10 T cell receptor beta chains in this list originate from one sample, sequenced in a study of cytomegalovirus exposure and HLA in healthy donors. The PCR had 60 Vbeta and 13 Jbeta primers. Sequenced by immunoSEQ multiplex PCR; TCRdb stores in-frame clones only, minus some. Seen here are over 150,000 clones, about 78% observed once, and the top ten hold just under 3%. Sequencing input: PBMCs. These receptors were taken from a woman in her twenties or thirties in good health and CMV-seronegative.

The chain joins TRBV6-1 to TRBJ1-1; TRBD1 matches 7 bases. The trim removed 5 bases at V and 3 bases at J, leaving 9 bases unmatched. Looked up from germline, CDR1 is MNHNS and CDR2 is SASEGT. This CDR3 comprises 15 residues. In nucleotides, the CDR3 is TGTGCCAGCAGTCTACCGACAGGGCGTTACACTGAAGCTTTCTTT. This gives the protein CASSLPTGRYTEAFF.

This chain links TRBV21-1 with TRBJ2-7; TRBD1 is the table's D call, not checked against the DNA. TRBV21-1 is marked as a pseudogene. The CDR3 sequence is 15 residues long. The chain's CDR3 is CASRTGYHFSYEQYF. CDR3 DNA sequence: TGTGCCAGCAGGACAGGGTACCATTTCTCCTACGAGCAGTACTTC.

The chain recombines TRBV6-5 with TRBJ2-3, with D perhaps matching TRBD2 (5 bases). CDR3 length: 14 amino acids. Trimming removed 2 bases from V and 10 bases from J, with 16 bases in between. CDR1 is MNHEY and CDR2 is SVGAGI in the germline V gene. This chain's CDR3 is CASSYGLEIQAQYF. As DNA, the CDR3 is TGTGCCAGCAGTTACGGACTCGAGATCCAGGCGCAGTATTTT.

This chain joins TRBV19 and TRBJ2-7; TRBD2 might be the D (6 bases). Germline V gives CDR1 LNHDA, CDR2 SQIVND (reference sequence). Between the trimmed V and J ends, which lost 5 bases and 4 bases, there was a span of 12 bases. This CDR3 contains 13 residues. As DNA, the CDR3 is TGTGCCAGTAGTGGCGGGATGGGATACGAGCAGTACTTC. Encoded protein: CASSGGMGYEQYF.

This clone was seen only a few times. This chain joins TRBV2 and TRBJ2-7; D perhaps matches TRBD1 (5 bases). Germline V lookup: CDR1 SNHLY, CDR2 FYNNEI. V lost 7 bases to trimming and J lost 0 bases, with 13 bases between them. The CDR3 extends over 14 amino acids. In DNA, the CDR3 is TGTGCCAGCATCCGAACAGGATCCTCCTACGAGCAGTACTTC. It encodes CASIRTGSSYEQYF.

The table lists this clone with a few counts. This chain links TRBV5-8 with TRBJ1-1, with TRBD1 identical over 9 bases. Germline V gene sequence: CDR1 SGHTS, CDR2 YDEGEE. After removal of 5 bases from V and 4 bases from J, the junction contained 9 bases not matched to a gene. This CDR3 has 15 residues. The CDR3 region has the DNA TGTGCCAGCAGTCTGTCGGGGGACAGGGCCACTGAAGCTTTCTTT. Translating it yields CASSLSGDRATEAFF.

The count of this clone is one. Other DNA sequences in this specimen translate into the identical CDR3. This chain uses TRBV9 with TRBJ2-1; D possibly corresponds to TRBD2 (7 bases). The germline V gene encodes CDR1 SGDLS and CDR2 YYNGEE. The CDR3 is 15 amino acids. Trimming removed 0 bases at V and 2 bases at J, with 9 bases between. The CDR3 sequence is CASSVGGGPYNEQFF. The CDR3 DNA sequence: TGTGCCAGCAGCGTAGGGGGGGGGCCCTACAATGAGCAGTTCTTC.

There are a few counts of this clone. The rearrangement links TRBV5-6 to TRBJ1-5; D is perhaps TRBD1 (5 bases). The CDR3 contains 14 residues. V shed 0 bases and J shed 4 bases, with 8 bases lying between them. CDR1 is SGHDT and CDR2 is YYEEEE in the germline V gene. CDR3: CASSLAPGNQPQHF. CDR3 in DNA: TGTGCCAGCAGCTTGGCCCCAGGGAATCAGCCCCAGCATTTT.

V gene TRBV6-6 combines with J gene TRBJ1-4; D gene unclear. The V end lost 5 bases, the J end lost 14 bases, and 15 bases lay between the germline ends. The CDR3 spans 12 residues. CDR1 and CDR2 (germline): MNHNY, SVGAGI (reference sequence). DNA of the CDR3: TGTGCCAGCAGTGGCCTCTGGGGAGTCCTGTTTTTT. Amino acids: CASSGLWGVLFF.

V is TRBV10-3 and J is TRBJ1-5; TRBD1 is a possible D gene (5 bases). The V end was cut by 0 bases, the J end by 8 bases, with 14 bases between. The V gene's germline CDR1 is ENHRY and CDR2 SYGVKD. The CDR3 runs to 15 residues. The CDR3, as DNA: TGTGCCATCAGTGAGTCGACAGCAGGGTGGGAGCCCCAGCATTTT. Its translation is CAISESTAGWEPQHF.